This T cell receptor beta chain came from a study of response to subunit inactivated influenza vaccine. Whole-study results and caveats: Few additional T cells are recruited per seasonal influenza vaccination, authors suggested.

One entry per CDR3 protein, called by TCRdb with MiXCR from the RT-PCR reads. The sample has roughly 650,000 distinct CDR3 sequences, around a sixth seen once. The table lists this clonotype with a few counts. Its antigen is not known. This CDR3 comprises 18 residues. CDR1 is SGHVS, CDR2 FNYEAQ, per germline. Losses at the gene ends were 1 base for V and 6 bases for J; bases not matched to a gene: 15. The starting material was PBMCs from blood, obtained less than 13 days after vaccination. The TCR originated in a man in his forties or fifties who received an inactivated influenza vaccine. The chain couples TRBV7-6 to TRBJ2-7, with TRBD2 matching over 10 bases. The CDR3 here is CASSLDRGLTSGNSEQYF. CDR3 nucleotides: TGTGCCAGCAGCTTAGATAGGGGGCTAACTAGCGGGAACTCCGAGCAGTACTTC. Drawing the rest from reference TRBV7-6 and TRBJ2-7, the complete variable domain is GAGVSQSPRYKVTKRGQDVALRCDPISGHVSLYWYRQALGQGPEFLTYFNYEAQQDKSGLPNDRFSAERPEGSISTLTIQRTEQRDSAMYRCASSLDRGLTSGNSEQYFGPGTRLTVT.